These 25 T cell receptor beta chains came from one sample sequenced in a study of vaccination and CD4 T cells after COVID-19. CD4+ T cells that had been cultured provided DNA sequenced with the Oncomine TCR Beta short-read assay. MiXCR, run by TCRdb on the PCR reads, gives a single entry per CDR3 protein. Here the sample spans approximately 12,000 distinct CDR3 sequences, around 52% being singletons. Treatment specified: 10-day PBMC culture with coronavirus spike peptide pools or control peptides (ViraFEST assay). No antigen has been assigned to these receptors. The sample was CD4+ T cells from blood, cultured in vitro. Every receptor here comes from a human donor who had recovered from COVID-19.

This chain links TRBV5-1 with TRBJ1-2; D is possibly TRBD1 (5 bases). Trimming shortened V by 0 bases and J by 4 bases, and 13 bases separated the two germline ends. This CDR3 contains 15 residues. From germline, CDR1 is SGHRS and CDR2 YFSETQ. The CDR3 DNA sequence: TGCGCCAGCAGCTTGGAAGCAGGGAGTTCCTATGGCTACACCTTC. Translated: CASSLEAGSSYGYTF.

CDR3 sequence: CAISATSSSTDTQYF. For the CDR3, the DNA is TGTGCCATCAGTGCCACCTCTTCTAGCACAGATACGCAGTATTTT. The chain couples TRBV10-3 to TRBJ2-3; D gene uncertain. The V and J ends lost 4 bases and 0 bases respectively, with 11 bases between them. The CDR3 has 15 residues. Germline loops: CDR1 ENHRY, CDR2 SYGVKD.

The chain recombines TRBV4-3 with TRBJ1-1; 8 bases map to TRBD1. CDR1 is LGHNA, CDR2 YSLEER, per germline. The junction had 9 bases not matched to a gene; V was cut back by 4 bases and J by 11 bases. The CDR3 is 13 residues long. The CDR3 is CASSLRTGWYAFF. The DNA of the CDR3 is TGCGCCAGCAGCCTTCGGACAGGGTGGTACGCTTTCTTT.

This chain connects TRBV4-3 to TRBJ2-1, with D possibly TRBD1 on 5 matching bases. V was clipped by 0 bases and J by 9 bases, with 9 bases between them. Germline loops: CDR1 LGHNA, CDR2 YSLEER. CDR3 length equals 13 residues. CDR3 sequence (DNA): TGCGCCAGCAGCCAAGACAGGGAACTTGAGCAGTTCTTC. As protein: CASSQDRELEQFF.

The chain is built from TRBV25-1 and TRBJ1-4; 8 nucleotides match TRBD1. The germline CDR1 and CDR2 sequences are MGHDK and SYGVNS. V lost 1 base and J lost 6; bases outside the gene matches: 4. The CDR3 is 15 amino acids. The CDR3 region has the DNA TGTGCCAGCAGTGAATTAAACAGGGGGGATGAAAAACTGTTTTTT. Translated, it gives CASSELNRGDEKLFF.

The genes are TRBV5-1 and TRBJ2-3; 9 positions match TRBD2. Germline trimming cut 0 bases from V and 1 base from J; bases unmatched to any gene: 3. The germline V gene has CDR1 SGHRS and CDR2 YFSETQ. This CDR3 region has 16 residues. The CDR3 region has the DNA TGCGCCAGCAGCTTGGTATTAGCGGGAGGCACAGATACGCAGTATTTT. Protein: CASSLVLAGGTDTQYF.

The chain joins TRBV2 to TRBJ2-2; 16 bases are a match to TRBD2. Germline CDR1 and CDR2: SNHLY and FYNNEI. V dropped 6 bases and J dropped 7; count of bases not matched to a gene: 14. The CDR3 sequence is 19 residues long. The CDR3 DNA sequence: TGTGCCAGCAGCGGCCCGGGACTAGCGGGAGGGCTAGCTGGCGGGGAGCTGTTTTTT. This sequence encodes CASSGPGLAGGLAGGELFF.

The V call is TRBV2, the J call TRBJ2-2, with D possibly TRBD2 on 5 matching bases. V lost 7 bases and J lost 0, with 9 bases in between. The CDR3 runs to 14 residues. Germline V gene sequence: CDR1 SNHLY, CDR2 FYNNEI. The CDR3: CASTGKPNTGELFF. Written as DNA, the CDR3 is TGTGCCAGCACCGGGAAACCGAACACCGGGGAGCTGTTTTTT. The whole variable domain, remainder taken from reference TRBV2 and TRBJ2-2, is EPEVTQTPSHQVTQMGQEVILRCVPISNHLYFYWYRQILGQKVEFLVSFYNNEISEKSEIFDDQFSVERPDGSNFTLKIRSTKLEDSAMYFCASTGKPNTGELFFGEGSRLTVL.

This rearrangement joins TRBV7-3 to TRBJ2-5; D remains ambiguous. The CDR3 spans 13 residues. Germline-derived CDR1 and CDR2 are SGHTA and FQGTGA. The ends were cut back, 0 bases at V and 0 bases at J, with 2 bases in the middle. The CDR3 loop is CASSLTHQETQYF. The CDR3 coding sequence is TGTGCCAGCAGCTTAACGCACCAAGAGACCCAGTACTTC.

This sequence joins TRBV19 and TRBJ1-2; the D gene is possibly TRBD1 (5 bases). Germline V gene sequence: CDR1 LNHDA, CDR2 SQIVND (reference sequence). The length of the CDR3 is 15 residues. Trimming shortened V by 1 base and J by 2 bases, and 11 bases separated the two germline ends. CDR3 in DNA: TGTGCCAGTAGTATAGTTGGGGGGTTCAACTATGGCTACACCTTC. Protein product: CASSIVGGFNYGYTF. Full variable domain (missing parts from reference TRBV19 and TRBJ1-2): DGGITQSPKYLFRKEGQNVTLSCEQNLNHDAMYWYRQDPGQGLRLIYYSQIVNDFQKGDIAEGYSVSREKKESFPLTVTSAQKNPTAFYLCASSIVGGFNYGYTFGSGTRLTVV.

This clonotype was seen only a few times. The rearrangement links TRBV7-2 to TRBJ2-5; 10 bases are a match to TRBD2. The germline V gene has CDR1 SGHTA and CDR2 FQGNSA. This CDR3 region has 17 residues. Trimming at V came to 1 base and at J to 5 bases, leaving 10 bases not matched to a gene. CDR3 sequence (DNA): TGTGCCAGCAGCTTAGGGGATCTAGCGGGGGCCGAGGAGACCCAGTACTTC. Its protein product is CASSLGDLAGAEETQYF.

This rearrangement joins TRBV11-3 to TRBJ2-3; no definite D call. Trimming left V 2 bases short and J 5 bases short, with 5 bases between. The CDR3 sequence is 12 residues long. From germline, CDR1 is SGHNT and CDR2 YENEEA. The CDR3 region has the DNA TGTGCCAGCAGCTTACTAGTAGATACGCAGTATTTT. It encodes CASSLLVDTQYF. Filled out from reference TRBV11-3 and TRBJ2-3, the complete variable domain reads EAGVVQSPRYKIIEKKQPVAFWCNPISGHNTLYWYLQNLGQGPELLIRYENEEAVDDSQLPKDRFSAERLKGVDSTLKIQPAELGDSAVYLCASSLLVDTQYFGPGTRLTVL.

A few counts support this clonotype. The V gene is TRBV20-1, the J gene TRBJ1-5; a possible D gene is TRBD1 (5 bases). There are 13 residues in the CDR3. The V end was cut by 3 bases, the J end by 2 bases, with 8 bases between. Per the germline V gene, CDR1 is DFQATT and CDR2 is SNEGSKA (reference sequence). CDR3 sequence reads: CSARGGGNQPQHF. DNA of the CDR3: TGCAGTGCTAGGGGAGGGGGCAATCAGCCCCAGCATTTT.

V usage is TRBV5-4 and J usage is TRBJ2-1; no clear D. The CDR3 totals 17 residues. Germline CDR1 is SGHNT and CDR2 is YYREEE (reference sequence). Trimming shortened V by 4 bases and J by 0 bases, and 17 bases separated the two germline ends. CDR3 amino acids: CASSGGSQRFSYNEQFF. In DNA, the CDR3 is TGTGCCAGCAGCGGCGGCTCACAGCGATTCTCCTACAATGAGCAGTTCTTC.

This clonotype appeared a few times. The chain couples TRBV27 to TRBJ2-2; no clear D. The CDR3 covers 14 residues. V dropped 4 bases and J dropped 7 bases, with 13 bases sitting between them. Germline V lookup: CDR1 MNHEY, CDR2 SMNVEV (reference sequence). CDR3 bases: TGTGCCAGCAGTTACTCCCATGCGAACGGGGAGCTGTTTTTT. Amino acid sequence: CASSYSHANGELFF.

This clonotype was observed a handful of times. The chain uses TRBV6-1 and TRBJ2-3, with D possibly called TRBD1 or TRBD2 (6 bases each). V was trimmed by 6 bases and J by 3 bases, leaving 19 bases between them. Germline CDR1 reads MNHNS; CDR2 reads SASEGT. The CDR3 is made up of 16 amino acids. The CDR3 DNA reads as TGTGCCAGCAGAATGGGGGGCCAGAAGTGGACAGATACGCAGTATTTT. This sequence encodes CASRMGGQKWTDTQYF.

CDR3 in amino acids: CASSPLGSSPSETQYF. The CDR3 DNA follows: TGTGCCAGCAGCCCTCTAGGGTCATCGCCCTCCGAGACCCAGTACTTC. The chain links TRBV7-2 to TRBJ2-5; unclear D gene. Germline V gives CDR1 SGHTA, CDR2 FQGNSA. The V end was cut by 5 bases, the J end by 5 bases, with 21 bases between. The CDR3 runs to 16 residues.

This chain links TRBV6-1 with TRBJ1-2; 7 bases match TRBD1. The J segment lost 7 bases and the V segment lost 6 bases, leaving 17 bases of the junction unmatched. This CDR3 spans 16 amino acids. The germline V gene encodes CDR1 MNHNS and CDR2 SASEGT. CDR3 sequence: CASRSGGTAGVCGYTF. The CDR3 region has the DNA TGTGCCAGCAGAAGCGGCGGGACAGCGGGGGTCTGTGGCTACACCTTC.

This clonotype was counted only a few times. This chain joins TRBV2 and TRBJ1-5; no reliable D call. Trimming took off 4 bases at V and 4 bases at J, with 8 bases between the two ends. The CDR3 sequence is 13 residues long. Germline CDR1 is SNHLY and CDR2 is FYNNEI. The CDR3 DNA reads TGTGCCAGCAGTGGGAAGTTAAATCAGCCCCAGCATTTT. This codes for CASSGKLNQPQHF.

This clonotype was seen just once. The chain is built from TRBV5-8 and TRBJ1-4; 8 bases are shared with TRBD1. V was pared by 4 bases and J by 7 bases, with 12 bases of the junction left unmatched. The CDR3 has 16 residues. Per the germline V gene, CDR1 is SGHTS and CDR2 is YDEGEE. DNA of the CDR3: TGTGCCAGCAGCAAACTGACAGGGGCGGTTGGTGAAAAACTGTTTTTT. Its translation: CASSKLTGAVGEKLFF.

V usage is TRBV7-9 and J usage is TRBJ2-3, with no clear D. Germline values: CDR1 SEHNR, CDR2 FQNEAQ (reference sequence). V was pared by 2 bases and J by 5 bases, with 2 bases between. The CDR3 covers 11 residues. The CDR3 spells CASSLRDTQYF. For the CDR3, the DNA is TGTGCCAGCAGCTTAAGAGATACGCAGTATTTT.

There are a few counts of this clonotype. J is TRBJ1-2 and V is TRBV7-8; D possibly corresponds to TRBD1 (6 bases). CDR1 is SGHVS and CDR2 is FQNEAQ in the germline V gene. V lost 2 bases and J lost 8, with 12 bases in between. The CDR3 loop spans 13 amino acids. The CDR3 DNA sequence: TGTGCCAGCAGCTTACAGGGGCGTAGGGGCTACACCTTC. This codes for CASSLQGRRGYTF.

This rearrangement joins TRBV20-1 to TRBJ1-1; D unclear. The germline V and J ends were trimmed by 3 bases and 3 bases, with 14 bases remaining between them. CDR1 and CDR2 (germline): DFQATT, SNEGSKA (reference sequence). The CDR3 runs to 14 residues. The CDR3 sequence: CSARPSGKDTEAFF. The CDR3 DNA reads TGCAGTGCTAGGCCATCCGGGAAGGACACTGAAGCTTTCTTT.

This clonotype was seen more than once but under ten times. The chain is built from TRBV7-9 and TRBJ2-1; 9 bases are a match to TRBD2. CDR3 length equals 16 residues. Unmatched junction bases numbered 14, after V lost 5 bases and J lost 9 bases. CDR1 is SEHNR, CDR2 FQNEAQ, per germline (reference sequence). As DNA, the CDR3 is TGTGCCAGCAGCGCGCTTGGGCGGGGGGGTTCAGGTGAGCAGTTCTTC. This gives the protein CASSALGRGGSGEQFF.

This clonotype showed up just a few times. The V call is TRBV6-1, the J call TRBJ2-5; 10 nucleotides line up with TRBD2. The V and J ends lost 5 bases and 4 bases, in that order; junction bases with no gene match: 4. The length of the CDR3 is 14 residues. Per germline, CDR1 MNHNS and CDR2 SASEGT. CDR3 residues: CASSQGLALETQYF. As DNA, the CDR3 is TGTGCCAGCAGTCAGGGACTAGCGCTAGAGACCCAGTACTTC.